The clone carrying this T cell receptor (beta chain) has just a few counts. Its specificity is not known. The CDR3 is 14 amino acids. V was pared by 0 bases and J by 7 bases, with 10 bases between. The germline gives CDR1 MNHEY, CDR2 SVGEGT. Cultured CD4+ T-cell DNA underwent Oncomine TCR Beta short-read sequencing. Investigators obtained genomic DNA by extraction from cultured CD4+ T cells. A single record per CDR3 protein comes from TCRdb applying MiXCR to the PCR reads. The sample records fewer than 13,000 distinct CDR3 sequences, about two fifths being singletons. These data originate in a study of vaccination and CD4 T cells after COVID-19. Study in general: Each participant was administered two doses of a vaccine, which was either BNT162b2 or mRNA-1273. The cells in question were stimulated using overlapping spike peptides derived from SARS-CoV-2, HCoV-NL63, HCoV-OC43 and HCoV-229E.

Treatment in this sample: roughly ten-day PBMC culture with coronavirus spike peptide pools or control peptides (ViraFEST assay). The collection of CD4+ T cells from the unexposed donor took place before the COVID-19 pandemic (2011-2018). With peptide pools, ViraFEST first expanded antigen-specific T cells and afterwards sequenced their TCRs. From unexposed donors, CD4+ T cells were probed, cells permitting, with SARS-CoV-2 S/N and four cold-coronavirus spikes. The chain is built from TRBV6-2 or TRBV6-3 and TRBJ2-1; D perhaps matches TRBD2 (5 bases). The origin of this receptor is a human donor in good health. Material: CD4+ T cells from blood, cultured in vitro. CDR3 sequence (DNA): TGTGCCAGCAGTTACTCTTACCCGGGGAATGAGCAGTTCTTC. Translation: CASSYSYPGNEQFF.